A selection of T cell receptor beta chains follows, all from one sample in a study of CD8+ T cells in alopecia areata. Profiling relied on immunoSEQ multiplex PCR, and the TCRdb table lists in-frame clones only, not all of them. The sample lists about 98,000 clones, around two fifths occurring once. Sample: CD4+ T cells sorted from blood. These receptors were obtained from a human donor with alopecia areata. Both conserved end residues are part of each CDR3. The D gene is left open where the match is weak. Clone size is shown for a subset of rows, as once, few, many or a class of expanded clone.

>TRBJ2-3|13|TRBV15|-|-
CATSRGYTDTQYF
TGTGCCACCAGCAGAGGATACACAGATACGCAGTATTTT
>TRBJ2-1|13|TRBV2|few|-
CASSPETTGEQFF
TGTGCCAGCAGTCCGGAGACCACGGGTGAGCAGTTCTTC
>TRBJ2-5|13|TRBV28|-|-
CASSSSLRSTQYF
TGTGCCAGCAGTTCCTCCTTGAGGTCGACCCAGTACTTC
>TRBJ2-7|16|TRBV23-1|-|-
CASSQSLQSATYEQYF
TGCGCCAGCAGTCAATCGCTACAGTCGGCGACCTACGAGCAGTACTTC
>TRBJ2-3|14|TRBV19|few|-
CASSIVTDADTQYF
TGTGCCAGTAGTATAGTGACGGACGCAGATACGCAGTATTTT
>TRBJ1-5|15|TRBV2|-|-
CASSEARGAGQPQHF
TGTGCCAGCAGTGAAGCGCGAGGCGCCGGCCAGCCCCAGCATTTT
>TRBJ2-3|16|TRBV5-1|-|TRBD2
CASRPGLAESTDTQYF
TGCGCCAGCAGACCTGGACTAGCGGAGAGCACAGATACGCAGTATTTT
>TRBJ1-1|14|TRBV7-9|few|TRBD1
CASSLGQTNTEAFF
TGTGCCAGCAGCTTGGGACAGACGAACACTGAAGCTTTCTTT
>TRBJ2-4|15|TRBV29-1|few|-
CSVVVELIAKNIQYF
TGCAGCGTTGTAGTAGAGCTAATAGCCAAAAACATTCAGTACTTC
>TRBJ1-1|14|TRBV30|-|TRBD1
CAATTGTGGTEAFF
TGTGCCGCGACGACCGGGACAGGGGGCACTGAAGCTTTCTTT
>TRBJ2-6|14|TRBV2|few|-
CASRAVTGANVLTF
TGTGCCAGCAGGGCCGTCACTGGGGCCAACGTCCTGACTTTC
>TRBJ1-1|13|TRBV9|-|-
CASSVGSGTEAFF
TGTGCCAGCAGCGTAGGATCGGGGACTGAAGCTTTCTTT
>TRBJ2-2|13|TRBV29-1|few|-
CSAEGRVTGELFF
TGCAGCGCTGAGGGTCGGGTCACCGGGGAGCTGTTTTTT
>TRBJ2-3|10|TRBV29-1|-|-
CSVEEDTQYF
TGCAGCGTTGAGGAAGATACGCAGTATTTT
>TRBJ1-2|11|TRBV4-1|-|-
CASSRGEGYTF
TGCGCCAGCAGCCGAGGGGAGGGCTACACCTTC
>TRBJ2-2|14|TRBV30|-|TRBD1
CAWMETGYSGELFF
TGTGCCTGGATGGAGACAGGGTATTCCGGGGAGCTGTTTTTT
>TRBJ2-3|15|TRBV29-1|-|-
CSVDDWGRGADTQYF
TGCAGCGTTGACGATTGGGGGCGAGGGGCAGATACGCAGTATTTT
>TRBJ2-2|14|TRBV29-1|-|TRBD1
CSVARTGSTGELFF
TGCAGCGTTGCAAGGACAGGCTCCACCGGGGAGCTGTTTTTT
>TRBJ2-7|14|TRBV11-2|-|-
CASAPTVGIREQYF
TGTGCCAGTGCTCCCACCGTAGGGATACGGGAGCAGTACTTC
>TRBJ1-2|14|TRBV30|-|TRBD1
CAWSVTGTAVGYTF
TGTGCCTGGAGTGTTACCGGGACAGCGGTTGGCTACACCTTC
>TRBJ2-7|16|TRBV5-4|-|TRBD1
CASSTGQGRSSYEQYF
TGTGCCAGCAGCACGGGACAGGGGCGTAGCTCCTACGAGCAGTACTTC
>TRBJ2-3|14|TRBV6-5|-|-
CASRESSSTDTQYF
TGTGCCAGCAGAGAGAGCTCGAGCACAGATACGCAGTATTTT
>TRBJ1-2|14|TRBV30|-|-
CAWSPLGRLDGYTF
TGTGCCTGGAGTCCTCTTGGGCGGCTCGATGGCTACACCTTC
>TRBJ1-2|13|TRBV29-1|few|TRBD1
CSVRGLESGGYTF
TGCAGCGTGAGGGGGCTTGAATCGGGTGGCTACACCTTC
>TRBJ2-3|14|TRBV29-1|few|TRBD2
CSVEVAGGPDTQYF
TGCAGCGTTGAGGTAGCGGGGGGACCAGATACGCAGTATTTT
>TRBJ2-7|14|TRBV29-1|-|-
CSVEGTSLTGEQYF
TGCAGCGTTGAAGGGACGTCGCTAACCGGCGAGCAGTACTTC
>TRBJ2-5|14|TRBV14|-|TRBD1
CASSQGDRVETQYF
TGTGCCAGCAGCCAAGGGGACAGGGTTGAGACCCAGTACTTC
>TRBJ2-3|17|TRBV29-1|-|TRBD2
CSVRPRMGGGDTDTQYF
TGCAGCGTGAGACCGAGGATGGGGGGAGGGGACACAGATACGCAGTATTTT
>TRBJ2-7|14|TRBV4-1|few|-
CASSPAGGRYEQYF
TGCGCCAGCAGCCCAGCCGGGGGTAGGTACGAGCAGTACTTC
>TRBJ2-1|16|TRBV6-5|-|TRBD1
CASSYSGRGPYNEQFF
TGTGCCAGCAGTTACTCAGGCAGGGGGCCCTACAATGAGCAGTTCTTC
>TRBJ2-7|14|TRBV28|-|TRBD2
CASRTPGLAYEQYF
TGTGCCAGCAGGACACCGGGACTAGCTTACGAGCAGTACTTC
>TRBJ1-2|13|TRBV28|-|TRBD1
CASSRQGAVGYTF
TGTGCCAGCAGCAGACAGGGGGCGGTTGGCTACACCTTC
>TRBJ1-2|15|TRBV9|-|-
CASSVEEVGSYGYTF
TGTGCCAGCAGCGTAGAGGAAGTCGGCTCCTATGGCTACACCTTC
>TRBJ2-5|11|TRBV14|-|-
CASSHGETQYF
TGTGCCAGCAGCCATGGAGAGACCCAGTACTTC
>TRBJ2-5|11|TRBV29-1|few|-
CSVGGTETQYF
TGCAGCGTTGGCGGGACGGAGACCCAGTACTTC
>TRBJ2-5|12|TRBV29-1|-|-
CSTRAGRETQYF
TGCAGCACCCGAGCTGGGAGAGAGACCCAGTACTTC
>TRBJ2-7|14|TRBV2|-|-
CASSISRQAGEQYF
TGTGCCAGCAGCATCTCCCGACAGGCGGGCGAGCAGTACTTC
>TRBJ2-1|13|TRBV5-1|few|-
CASSLGRDNEQFF
TGCGCCAGCAGCTTGGGGCGGGACAATGAGCAGTTCTTC
>TRBJ2-1|17|TRBV5-4|-|TRBD2
CASSLDGGGAAYGEQFF
TGTGCCAGCAGCTTGGATGGCGGGGGGGCCGCATATGGTGAGCAGTTCTTC
>TRBJ2-6|18|TRBV29-1|-|TRBD1
CSVEAPGQGSSGANVLTF
TGCAGCGTCGAGGCCCCCGGACAGGGATCATCCGGGGCCAACGTCCTGACTTTC
>TRBJ2-7|14|TRBV5-1|-|TRBD1
CASSSLDRDREQYF
TGCGCCAGCAGCTCACTGGACAGGGATCGAGAGCAGTACTTC
>TRBJ2-5|16|TRBV28|-|-
CASSFYGRANQETQYF
TGTGCCAGCAGTTTTTATGGCAGGGCAAATCAAGAGACCCAGTACTTC
>TRBJ2-7|13|TRBV14|-|-
CASSPRRNYEQYF
TGTGCCAGCAGCCCCAGGAGGAACTACGAGCAGTACTTC
>TRBJ2-5|14|TRBV2|-|-
CASSEGGSRETQYF
TGTGCCAGCAGTGAAGGCGGGTCGCGGGAGACCCAGTACTTC
>TRBJ2-3|19|TRBV4-2|-|-
CASSRYNAGDLGGTDTQYF
TGTGCCAGCAGCCGATACAACGCGGGTGACCTCGGGGGCACAGATACGCAGTATTTT
>TRBJ2-7|15|TRBV25-1|-|-
CASSGSEVSSYEQYF
TGTGCCAGCAGTGGATCAGAAGTAAGCTCCTACGAGCAGTACTTC
>TRBJ2-3|15|TRBV18|-|TRBD2
CASSPSSGHTDTQYF
TGTGCCAGCTCACCGTCTAGCGGACACACAGATACGCAGTATTTT
>TRBJ1-1|14|TRBV6-5|-|-
CASSYSGGATEAFF
TGTGCCAGCAGTTACTCGGGGGGGGCCACTGAAGCTTTCTTT